A selection of T cell receptor beta chains follows, all from one sample in a study of T-cell reconstitution after alpha-beta-depleted transplantation in children. Each CDR3 protein gets one entry after TCRdb re-called the PCR reads with MiXCR. The sample shows fewer than 250,000 distinct CDR3 sequences, approximately 15% of them seen only once. Sequences were derived from PBMCs, mostly from graft donor cells, sampled 360 days after TCRalphabeta/CD19-depleted stem cell transplant. The receptors were gathered from a male patient aged 2-9 years who had a stem cell transplant for acute lymphoblastic leukemia, so the T cells may come from the graft donor. Both conserved end residues are part of each CDR3. A D gene is named only where the DNA matches it firmly. Clone size is given for some rows only: seen once, a few or many times, or a class if the clone is expanded.

d_call j_call v_call clone_size cdr3_nt cdr3_aa
TRBD1 TRBJ2-1 TRBV7-9 NA TGTGCCAGCAGCTCCGGGACAGCAGCCTACAATGAGCAGTTCTTC CASSSGTAAYNEQFF
NA TRBJ2-5 TRBV9 few TGTGCCAGCAGCGTACCTCCGACAGAAGGGTTGGAGACCCAGTACTTC CASSVPPTEGLETQYF
NA TRBJ2-7 TRBV4-2 few TGTGCCAGCAGCCAAGCCCGGACAGCCGGTTCCTACGAGCAGTACTTC CASSQARTAGSYEQYF
NA TRBJ2-3 TRBV5-1 few TGCGCCAGCAGCTTGAGGTCGATCAGGGGCACAGATACGCAGTATTTT CASSLRSIRGTDTQYF
NA TRBJ2-1 TRBV20-1 NA TGCAGTGCTAGGGACCGTACTTCCTACAATGAGCAGTTCTTC CSARDRTSYNEQFF
NA TRBJ2-6 TRBV7-6 NA TGTGCCAGCAGCTTAGTAGTTTCCACGGGCTCTGGGGCCAACGTCCTGACTTTC CASSLVVSTGSGANVLTF
NA TRBJ1-1 TRBV10-1 NA TGCGCCAGCAGTGAGTTCCCGGGGTTGAACACTGAAGCTTTCTTT CASSEFPGLNTEAFF
TRBD2 TRBJ2-1 TRBV11-2 few TGTGCCAGCAGCTCCACATGGTCTAGCGGGGATTTCGCATCCTACAATGAGCAGTTCTTC CASSSTWSSGDFASYNEQFF
NA TRBJ2-7 TRBV28 NA TGTGCCAGCAGCCGACCCACAGGGTATGGACACTACGAGCAGTACTTC CASSRPTGYGHYEQYF
TRBD1 TRBJ2-2 TRBV24-1 NA TGTGCCACCAGTGATTTTTACAGGGGTAGCGCCGGGGAGCTGTTTTTT CATSDFYRGSAGELFF
NA TRBJ2-3 TRBV9 NA TGTGCCAGCAGCGTAGGTTCAGATACGCAGTATTTT CASSVGSDTQYF
NA TRBJ1-2 TRBV18 NA TGTGCCAGCTCACCTTCCAGAGTACCCCTTGGGGAGTATGGCTACACCTTC CASSPSRVPLGEYGYTF
NA TRBJ1-1 TRBV10-1 NA TGCGCCAGCAGTACCCAGTGGGGCTCTGAAGCTTTCTTT CASSTQWGSEAFF
NA TRBJ1-3 TRBV20-1 few TGCAGTGTACCCCAGCCGGGACACATCCCCCTTGGCTCTGGAAACACCATATATTTT CSVPQPGHIPLGSGNTIYF
TRBD1 TRBJ2-6 TRBV20-1 few TGCAGTGCTAGAGATGTAGAGGGGGCGCCTGGGGCCAACGTCCTGACTTTC CSARDVEGAPGANVLTF
NA TRBJ1-1 TRBV14 few TGTGCCAGCAGCCCAACGACAGGAATGAACACTGAAGCTTTCTTT CASSPTTGMNTEAFF
TRBD1 TRBJ2-1 TRBV5-1 few TGCGCCAGCAGGGGACAGGCCTCCTACAATGAGCAGTTCTTC CASRGQASYNEQFF
NA TRBJ1-2 TRBV5-1 NA TGCGCCAGCAGCTTGGAGAGGTCTGGCTACACCTTC CASSLERSGYTF
NA TRBJ2-1 TRBV29-1 NA TGCAGCGTTCCGAGGCTGGGAAGCTCCTACAATGAGCAGTTCTTC CSVPRLGSSYNEQFF
NA TRBJ2-5 TRBV11-2 NA TGTGCCAGCAGCTTATACAGGGGGGGACAAGAGACCCAGTACTTC CASSLYRGGQETQYF
NA TRBJ1-1 TRBV20-1 NA TGCAGTGCTAGAGATTCGAAGGTTTTGGTCCTCACCTATGAAGCTTTCTTT CSARDSKVLVLTYEAFF
NA TRBJ2-3 TRBV7-9 few TGTGCCAGCAGCTTACCCCCGGGGGGCACAGATACGCAGTATTTT CASSLPPGGTDTQYF
TRBD2 TRBJ2-1 TRBV28 few TGTGCCAGCCGGACTAGCGGCCAACTATACAATGAGCAGTTCTTC CASRTSGQLYNEQFF
TRBD1 TRBJ1-2 TRBV30 NA TGTGCCTGGAGTGTAGGTCCCCTTACAGGGGGTCGTGGCTATGGCTACACCTTC CAWSVGPLTGGRGYGYTF
NA TRBJ2-7 TRBV7-9 NA TGTGCCAGCAGCGAGCCTGGTGGGGCTATCTACGAGCAGTACTTC CASSEPGGAIYEQYF
TRBD1 TRBJ1-2 TRBV29-1 few TGCAGCGTAGTTTTGACAGGGGGCTATGGCTACACCTTC CSVVLTGGYGYTF
NA TRBJ2-2 TRBV20-1 NA TGCAGTGCTAGAGAATCCGGCCCCCTTTCCACCGGGGAGCTGTTTTTT CSARESGPLSTGELFF
TRBD1 TRBJ2-2 TRBV7-6 few TGTGCCAGCAGCCCTTGGGCACAACTGACAGGGCCGAACACCGGGGAGCTGTTTTTT CASSPWAQLTGPNTGELFF
TRBD2 TRBJ2-3 TRBV4-3 few TGCGCCAGCAGCCAAGATGCGACTAGCGGGAGTAGTGGGGGAGCAGATACGCAGTATTTT CASSQDATSGSSGGADTQYF
NA TRBJ1-5 TRBV7-2 few TGTGCCAGCAGCTTACAGGGAAGTGGCAATCAGCCCCAGCATTTT CASSLQGSGNQPQHF
TRBD1 TRBJ1-5 TRBV28 NA TGTGCCAGCAGGGCAGGGGGCTATCAGCCCCAGCATTTT CASRAGGYQPQHF
NA TRBJ1-1 TRBV5-1 many TGCGCCAGCAGCTTGGTTCCGGGGAAGTCTGAAGCTTTCTTT CASSLVPGKSEAFF
NA TRBJ1-4 TRBV11-2 NA TGTGCCAGCAGCCCCCGGGGGGGGCCGAATGAAAAACTGTTTTTT CASSPRGGPNEKLFF
NA TRBJ2-1 TRBV12-3/TRBV12-4 NA TGTGCCTGCAGTTTTGTACCTCTTTCCGGACGCTCCTACAATGAGCAGTTCTTC CACSFVPLSGRSYNEQFF
TRBD2 TRBJ2-3 TRBV9 few TGTGCCAGCAGCGTAGCCCCAAGCGGGGGGGCAGATACGCAGTATTTT CASSVAPSGGADTQYF
NA TRBJ2-2 TRBV6-5 few TGTGCCAGCAGTTACTCTTGGCGGGCCGGGGCCGGGGAGCTGTTTTTT CASSYSWRAGAGELFF
NA TRBJ2-2 TRBV4-2 NA TGTGCCAGCAGCCAAGAGTCGGCAGGGCTGGGCGGGGAGCTGTTTTTT CASSQESAGLGGELFF
NA TRBJ2-6 TRBV24-1 few TGTGCCACCAGTGATGCCGTGGCTGGGGCCAACGTCCTGACTTTC CATSDAVAGANVLTF
TRBD1 TRBJ1-1 TRBV6-2/TRBV6-3 few TGTGCCAGCAACTTTTACCAGGACAGGGGGCAATGGAACACTGAAGCTTTCTTT CASNFYQDRGQWNTEAFF
NA TRBJ2-5 TRBV15 NA TGTGCCACCTCTCAGGGGGAGACCCAGTACTTC CATSQGETQYF
TRBD1 TRBJ1-2 TRBV29-1 few TGCAGCGTTGACCTAACAGGGGGCGGCTATGGCTACACCTTC CSVDLTGGGYGYTF
NA TRBJ2-1 TRBV7-8 NA TGTGCCAGCGGCCGTGACAGTGTCTCCTACAATGAGCAGTTCTTC CASGRDSVSYNEQFF
NA TRBJ2-1 TRBV9 NA TGTGCCAGCAGCGTACCCAGTAGTTATGAGCAGTTCTTC CASSVPSSYEQFF
NA TRBJ1-1 TRBV12-3/TRBV12-4 few TGTGCCAGCAGTAGGGACATGGACTCTGAAGCTTTCTTT CASSRDMDSEAFF
TRBD1 TRBJ1-5 TRBV4-3 NA TGCGCCAGCAGCCAAGGGACAGGGTACAATCAGCCCCAGCATTTT CASSQGTGYNQPQHF
TRBD1 TRBJ1-2 TRBV12-3/TRBV12-4 few TGTGCCAGCAGTCGGACCGGGACAGGGACGTCTGGCTACACCTTC CASSRTGTGTSGYTF
NA TRBJ2-5 TRBV5-1 few TGCGCCAGCAGCTTGGGGGGTAGATCCGAGACCCAGTACTTC CASSLGGRSETQYF
TRBD1 TRBJ2-7 TRBV6-5 few TGTGCCAGCAGTTCCCGGGGGACAGGGTTGCCCTACGAGCAGTACTTC CASSSRGTGLPYEQYF
NA TRBJ1-2 TRBV9 few TGTGCCAGCAGCGTAGGGTGGAGTGGCTACACCTTC CASSVGWSGYTF
NA TRBJ2-7 TRBV7-2 few TGTGCCAGCAGCTCATACCCTAGGACTGAGCAGTACTTC CASSSYPRTEQYF